The present T cell receptor (beta chain) was sequenced within a study of vaccination and CD4 T cells after COVID-19. Scientists ran DNA taken from cultured CD4+ T cells through the Oncomine TCR Beta short-read assay for sequencing. TCRdb re-called the PCR reads with MiXCR, one entry per CDR3 protein. The repertoire holds about 24,000 distinct CDR3 sequences, with 42% as singletons. CDR1 is SGHVS and CDR2 is FQNEAQ in the germline V gene. This CDR3 contains 13 residues. Trimming took off 7 bases at V and 5 bases at J, with 14 bases between the two ends. This clonotype was seen only a few times. The antigen is undetermined. As to time point: late sampling 161 to 241 days after vaccination in a few convalescent patients. The treatment was: roughly 11-day PBMC culture with coronavirus spike peptide pools or control peptides (ViraFEST assay).

The TCR comes from a human donor who had recovered from COVID-19. The genes are TRBV7-8 and TRBJ1-1; D is undetermined. This specimen was CD4+ T cells from blood, cultured in vitro, taken about 7 months after SARS-CoV-2 vaccination. CDR3 sequence (DNA): TGTGCCAGCATCCTGGGAGTCGGGACTGAAGCTTTCTTT. This gives the protein CASILGVGTEAFF.